This T cell receptor beta chain was sequenced in a study of regulatory T cells in long-lasting Graves disease. This clonotype was observed at least ten times. What it recognizes is unknown. Its ends do not fully match the called genes, so a read error is possible. The time point here: newly diagnosed GD, antithyroid drugs for less than 3 months. Isolated PBMC RNA provided the starting material for the TCR library. The CDR3 spans 12 residues. Arm-PCR with iRepertoire HTBI primers amplified the CDR3 regions for these TCR beta libraries. TCRdb recomputed calls from the multiplex PCR reads with MiXCR, one row per CDR3 protein. The data hold about 380,000 distinct CDR3 sequences, with 15% to 18% observed a single time. General study findings and limits: Study was limited to peripheral blood, excluding thyroid tissue. Among the persistent patients, 2,500 to 3,500 public clonotypes were shared, more than the roughly 970 shared among new patients.

V is TRBV12-3 or TRBV12-4 and J is TRBJ1-1, with unresolved D. This specimen consisted of peripheral blood mononuclear cells (PBMCs), obtained at new diagnosis, from a patient treated with antithyroid drugs. The clonotype was recovered from a female donor with Graves disease. The chain's CDR3 is CASRYGNIEAFF. As DNA, the CDR3 is TGTGCCAGCAGATACGGAAACATTGAAGCTTTCTTT.